This passage covers 9 T cell receptor beta chains from one sample sequenced in a study of blood T cells in healthy people across ages. A second PCR, run for 7 to 11 cycles, used a sample-barcoded 5' primer plus a J-beta primer mix. TCRdb recomputed calls from the 5' RACE reads with MiXCR, one row per CDR3 protein. The table shows over a million distinct CDR3 sequences, with 42% occurring only once. Sequenced material: blood. The receptors were sampled from a young woman in good health.

This clonotype has just a few counts. The gene calls are TRBV7-2 and TRBJ1-6; 8 bases match TRBD1. The CDR3 covers 19 residues. Trimming cost V 4 bases and J 2 bases; bases outside gene matches: 13. CDR1 SGHTA and CDR2 FQGNSA come from the germline V gene. The CDR3 DNA reads TGTGCCAGCAGCTCCCTGGACAGGGTGATCTTTCCCTATAATTCACCCCTCCACTTT. It is translated as CASSSLDRVIFPYNSPLHF.

The J gene is TRBJ1-1, the V gene TRBV5-1; 8 positions agree with TRBD1. The junction had 8 bases not matched to a gene; V was cut back by 7 bases and J by 3 bases. The germline gives CDR1 SGHRS, CDR2 YFSETQ. This CDR3 contains 14 residues. This CDR3 reads CASGGGQAYTEAFF. CDR3 nucleotide sequence: TGCGCCAGCGGGGGGGGACAGGCCTACACTGAAGCTTTCTTT.

The genes are TRBV20-1 and TRBJ2-1; D might be TRBD2 (6 bases). V was cut by 5 bases and J by 3 bases, with 11 bases left in between. Germline V gene data show CDR1 as DFQATT and CDR2 as SNEGSKA (reference sequence). The CDR3 extends over 13 amino acids. The CDR3 bases are TGCAGTGCTGAGGGAGGTAACTACAATGAGCAGTTCTTC. It encodes CSAEGGNYNEQFF.

This clonotype has only a few counts. V is TRBV28 and J is TRBJ2-1; 13 nucleotides match TRBD2. The V and J ends lost 6 bases and 6 bases, in that order; junction bases with no gene match: 5. This CDR3 region has 15 residues. The germline V gene has CDR1 MDHEN and CDR2 SYDVKM. CDR3 region: CASSTSGGGFNEQFF. Written as DNA, the CDR3 is TGTGCCAGCAGCACTAGCGGGGGGGGATTCAATGAGCAGTTCTTC.

The chain has TRBV5-1 and TRBJ1-1, with D perhaps matching TRBD1 (6 bases). There are 13 residues in the CDR3. The germline V and J ends were trimmed by 3 bases and 6 bases, with 12 bases remaining between them. The germline V gene encodes CDR1 SGHRS and CDR2 YFSETQ. CDR3 DNA sequence: TGCGCCAGCAGCTCAAACAGGGCCCCTGAAGCTTTCTTT. Translated: CASSSNRAPEAFF.

This chain uses TRBV2 with TRBJ2-1, with 10 positions matching TRBD2. Trimming cost V 2 bases and J 3 bases; bases outside gene matches: 4. CDR3 length: 16 residues. Germline CDR1 reads SNHLY; CDR2 reads FYNNEI. The CDR3 is CASSEKVAGGYNEQFF. The CDR3 DNA is TGTGCCAGCAGTGAAAAGGTAGCGGGGGGCTACAATGAGCAGTTCTTC.

This clonotype was observed a few times. The chain joins TRBV20-1 to TRBJ1-4; no reliable D call. Germline CDR1 is DFQATT and CDR2 is SNEGSKA (reference sequence). The CDR3 has 11 amino acids. V was cut by 3 bases and J by 6 bases, with 5 bases left in between. The CDR3 bases are TGCAGTGCTAGGCCTGATGAAAAACTGTTTTTT. It is translated as CSARPDEKLFF.

The CDR3 coding sequence is TGTGCCAGCAGGGTGACAGGGCTCGGTGAAAAACTGTTTTTT. Its translation is CASRVTGLGEKLFF. The chain joins TRBV27 to TRBJ1-4; 7 nucleotides agree with TRBD1. CDR1 is MNHEY and CDR2 is SMNVEV in the germline V gene (reference sequence). V shed 6 bases, J shed 7 bases, and the junction held 8 bases outside the gene matches. There are 14 residues in the CDR3.

V usage is TRBV7-2 and J usage is TRBJ2-3, with TRBD2 matching over 13 bases. Germline V lookup: CDR1 SGHTA, CDR2 FQGNSA. V lost 1 base to trimming and J lost 4 bases; unmatched junction nucleotides: 8. This CDR3 is 18 amino acids long. For the CDR3, the DNA is TGTGCCAGCAGCTTAGTAGGAACCGGACTAGCGGGAGCAGATACGCAGTATTTT. Amino acids: CASSLVGTGLAGADTQYF.